Listed here are 5 T cell receptor beta chains from one sample, sequenced in a study of blood T cells in healthy people across ages. A second about 6 to 11 cycle PCR used barcoded and J-beta primers. TCRdb reprocessed the 5' RACE reads via MiXCR and lists one record per CDR3 protein. The data show about 1,400,000 distinct CDR3 sequences, around 59% seen once. The sequencing sample was made of blood. The receptors stem from a man between 18 and 29 years old in good health.

This clonotype has just one count. The chain couples TRBV10-2 to TRBJ2-5; no clear D gene. The CDR3 is 16 amino acids. Germline lookup yields CDR1 WSHSY and CDR2 SAAADI. Deletions cut 7 bases from V and 0 bases from J, with 18 bases between. The CDR3 nucleotides are TGCGCCAGCAAGAAACCCTCCGGGCCCTACCAAGAGACCCAGTACTTC. Its translation is CASKKPSGPYQETQYF.

The chain couples TRBV7-8 to TRBJ1-1; 8 bases line up with TRBD1. Germline trimming cut 4 bases from V and 7 bases from J; bases unmatched to any gene: 14. Germline assignment: CDR1 SGHVS and CDR2 FQNEAQ. The CDR3 runs 16 residues. Here the CDR3 reads CASSYPRAGGFIEAFF. CDR3 coding DNA: TGTGCCAGCAGCTACCCCAGGGCAGGGGGCTTCATTGAAGCTTTCTTT.

Note on this clonotype: One end of the junction does not line up with germline, which may come from a read error. The chain uses TRBV24-1 and TRBJ2-2; 11 positions agree with TRBD2. This CDR3 contains 16 residues. Germline V gene lookup returns CDR1 KGHDR and CDR2 SFDVKD. This CDR3 reads CVTSDTGTSGSGELFF. The CDR3 DNA is TGTGTCACCAGTGATACCGGGACTAGCGGAAGCGGGGAGCTGTTTTTT.

A word on this clonotype: One end of the junction varies from germline; a read error may be responsible. The chain couples TRBV29-1 to TRBJ2-1; TRBD2 might be the D (7 bases). CDR3 length: 13 amino acids. Germline V gene lookup returns CDR1 SQVTM and CDR2 ANQGSEA. The CDR3 loop is CSVERGAGNERFF. The CDR3 DNA reads as TGCAGCGTTGAACGGGGGGCAGGCAATGAGCGGTTCTTC.

The chain combines TRBV7-9 with TRBJ2-4; a possible D gene is TRBD1 (6 bases). Germline assignment: CDR1 SEHNR and CDR2 FQNEAQ (reference sequence). The V end lost 3 bases, the J end lost 7 bases, and 16 bases lay between the germline ends. The CDR3 covers 15 residues. CDR3 region: CASSFPTGLGNIQYF. DNA for the CDR3: TGTGCCAGCAGCTTCCCGACAGGATTAGGGAACATTCAGTACTTC.